This is a list of T cell receptor beta chains from one sample in a study of blood T cell repertoires in COVID-19. Clones were read by immunoSEQ multiplex PCR, and TCRdb kept only the in-frame ones, dropping some. The sample shows over 25,000 clones, roughly 85% of them seen only once. Sequencing input: peripheral blood. The receptor source for this set is a human donor in a cohort sampled during active COVID-19. The CDR3 runs from the conserved cysteine through the conserved F or W. The D gene is left open where the match is weak. Size tells how often a clone was seen (once, few, many) or the class of an expanded clone, and some rows leave it out.

J,V,D,size,CDR3,DNA
TRBJ2-7,TRBV27,NA,NA,CASSLQRQVPSYEQYF,TGTGCCAGCAGTCTACAAAGACAGGTACCCTCCTACGAGCAGTACTTC
TRBJ2-1,TRBV7-9,TRBD2,NA,CASSLEWRGGSYNEQFF,TGTGCCAGCAGCTTAGAGTGGCGGGGGGGCTCCTACAATGAGCAGTTCTTC
TRBJ2-7,TRBV2,NA,NA,CASSHPRGRHEQYF,TGTGCCAGCAGTCACCCCAGAGGGAGACACGAGCAGTACTTC
TRBJ1-1,TRBV27,NA,NA,CASSTAGHNTEAFF,TGTGCCAGCAGCACCGCAGGGCATAACACTGAAGCTTTCTTT
TRBJ1-5,TRBV18,TRBD1,few,CASSPRQGDVQPQHF,TGTGCCAGCTCACCAAGACAGGGTGACGTTCAACCCCAGCATTTT
TRBJ2-3,TRBV14,TRBD2,NA,CASSPILWGGDDTQYF,TGTGCCAGCAGCCCCATACTCTGGGGGGGGGATGATACGCAGTATTTT
TRBJ2-1,TRBV6-1,NA,NA,CASSEWLEGPSSYNEQFF,TGTGCCAGCAGTGAATGGTTGGAGGGTCCTAGCTCCTACAATGAGCAGTTCTTC
TRBJ1-3,TRBV7-2,NA,NA,CASSLDGGTAGNTIYF,TGTGCCAGCAGCTTAGACGGGGGGACCGCCGGAAACACCATATATTTT
TRBJ2-1,TRBV6-5,TRBD2,NA,CASRRLAGDLFF,TGTGCCAGCAGGAGACTAGCGGGAGATCTTTTCTTC
TRBJ1-2,TRBV2,NA,NA,CASTGFYGYTF,TGTGCCAGCACAGGGTTCTATGGCTACACCTTC
TRBJ1-2,TRBV6-5,NA,NA,CASSYSIRELRGYTF,TGTGCCAGCAGTTACTCGATCAGGGAATTGCGGGGCTACACCTTC
TRBJ1-5,TRBV6-1,NA,NA,CASSVSLGQLNQPQHF,TGTGCCAGCAGTGTTTCCCTTGGGCAGTTAAATCAGCCCCAGCATTTT
TRBJ1-1,TRBV5-6,TRBD1,NA,CASSRGQGVTEAFF,TGTGCCAGCAGCAGGGGACAGGGGGTAACTGAAGCTTTCTTT
TRBJ2-5,TRBV3-1/TRBV3-2,NA,NA,CASTHLRTQYF,TGTGCCAGCACCCACTTGAGGACCCAGTACTTC
TRBJ2-5,TRBV30,NA,NA,CAWRQNQETQYF,TGTGCCTGGAGACAAAACCAAGAGACCCAGTACTTC
TRBJ2-1,TRBV2,NA,NA,CAKSTRAGEQFF,TGTGCCAAGTCGACACGGGCGGGGGAGCAGTTCTTC
TRBJ2-7,TRBV14,TRBD2,once,CASSRGTSGGPYEQYF,TGTGCCAGCAGCCGAGGAACTAGCGGGGGGCCCTACGAGCAGTACTTC
TRBJ2-1,TRBV7-9,NA,NA,CASSPHSGGADEQFF,TGTGCCAGCAGCCCACACTCTGGGGGGGCCGACGAGCAGTTCTTC
TRBJ2-2,TRBV5-1,NA,NA,CASSLEVAANTGELFF,TGCGCCAGCAGCTTGGAGGTAGCAGCGAACACCGGGGAGCTGTTTTTT
TRBJ1-1,TRBV25-1,NA,NA,CASSEFGALNTEAFF,TGTGCCAGCAGTGAATTTGGAGCCTTGAACACTGAAGCTTTCTTT
TRBJ2-5,TRBV27,NA,once,CASSLNRLTETQYF,TGTGCCAGCAGTTTAAACAGGCTAACAGAGACCCAGTACTTC
TRBJ1-5,TRBV18,NA,NA,CASSPGTSRAGPQHF,TGTGCCAGCTCACCAGGGACTTCCAGGGCAGGGCCCCAGCATTTT
TRBJ2-3,TRBV10-1,NA,NA,CATSPYMGGTQYF,TGCGCCACGTCCCCTTACATGGGAGGTACGCAGTATTTT
TRBJ2-3,TRBV25-1,NA,once,CASSERGASTDTQYF,TGTGCCAGCAGTGAGCGGGGAGCGAGCACAGATACGCAGTATTTT
TRBJ1-5,TRBV7-9,TRBD1,NA,CASSSSGTANSNQPQHF,TGTGCCAGCAGCTCCTCCGGGACAGCTAATAGCAATCAGCCCCAGCATTTT
TRBJ2-5,TRBV6-1,TRBD2,few,CASSEVPLAGQETQYF,TGTGCCAGCAGTGAAGTCCCACTAGCGGGCCAAGAGACCCAGTACTTC
TRBJ1-1,TRBV28,NA,NA,CASRGVNTEAFF,TGTGCCAGCAGAGGGGTGAACACTGAAGCTTTCTTT